There are a few counts of the clone carrying this T cell receptor beta chain. Its antigen is as yet unknown. In germline, CDR1 is KGHSH, CDR2 LQKENI. V gave up 1 base and J gave up 0 bases, with 14 bases separating them. The CDR3 extends over 17 amino acids. This record belongs to a study of response to subunit inactivated influenza vaccine. TCRdb re-derived calls from the RT-PCR reads in MiXCR, one entry per CDR3 protein. The data show about half a million distinct CDR3 sequences, about 7.6% seen once. Findings and limits, study-wide: The authors suggested that few new T cells are recruited per seasonal influenza vaccination.

The TCR originated in a man aged 45 to 75 who received an inactivated influenza vaccine. The sample was PBMCs from blood, taken roughly 24 months after vaccination. This chain links TRBV18 with TRBJ2-3; maybe TRBD2 (6 bases). The CDR3 nucleotides are TGTGCCAGCTCACCACGGGCTAGCGCGGGGAGCACAGATACGCAGTATTTT. Translating gives CASSPRASAGSTDTQYF.